A single sample is the source of the 16 T cell receptor beta chains below, sequenced in a study of OX40 agonist ivuxolimab in advanced cancers. Using immunoSEQ multiplex PCR, the repertoire was profiled, and TCRdb retains in-frame clones only, with some absent. The repertoire holds roughly 50,000 clones, around four fifths seen once, with roughly 12% in the top ten. Here the sequenced sample was CD4+ or CD8+ T cells sorted from blood, taken in a trial of the OX40 agonist ivuxolimab. Receptors originate from an adult with an advanced solid tumor such as melanoma, head and neck, liver or kidney cancer.

The chain joins TRBV18 to TRBJ2-5; D not resolved. The CDR3 contains 16 residues. Deletions cut 6 bases from V and 8 bases from J, with 25 bases between. The germline gives CDR1 KGHSH, CDR2 LQKENI. The CDR3 sequence: CASSATSSPGSGTQYF. DNA for the CDR3: TGTGCCAGCTCGGCCACATCCAGCCCCGGCTCCGGAACCCAGTACTTC.

The rearrangement links TRBV4-2 to TRBJ1-2, with 10 bases aligning to TRBD1. Germline-derived CDR1 and CDR2 are LGHNA and YNFKEQ. This CDR3 spans 15 amino acids. The trim removed 4 bases at V and 4 bases at J, leaving 6 bases unmatched. The CDR3 sequence: CASSPRDRGFYGYTF. In DNA form, the CDR3 reads TGTGCCAGCAGCCCCCGGGACAGGGGTTTCTATGGCTACACCTTC.

The rearrangement links TRBV5-1 to TRBJ1-6; no clear D gene. Between the trimmed V and J ends, which lost 4 bases and 8 bases, there was a span of 13 bases. The V gene's germline CDR1 is SGHRS and CDR2 YFSETQ. The CDR3 extends over 14 amino acids. This CDR3 reads CASSTDLADSPLHF. The CDR3 DNA reads TGCGCCAGCAGCACGGACCTAGCGGATTCACCCCTCCACTTT.

This clone appeared a single time. The V gene is TRBV6-5, the J gene TRBJ2-7; 9 nucleotides agree with TRBD1. The V gene's germline CDR1 is MNHEY and CDR2 SVGAGI. The V gene end was trimmed by 6 bases and the J gene end by 5 bases; junction bases not matched to a gene: 2. The CDR3 runs 12 residues. CDR3 coding DNA: TGTGCCAGCAGCAGGACAGGGGACGAGCAGTACGTC. Amino acids: CASSRTGDEQYV.

This rearrangement joins TRBV5-1 to TRBJ2-3; 12 bases fit TRBD2. This CDR3 is built from 16 residues. The germline V gene has CDR1 SGHRS and CDR2 YFSETQ. After removal of 0 bases from V and 2 bases from J, the junction contained 1 base not matched to a gene. The CDR3 sequence is CASSLGLAGDTDTQYF. The CDR3 region has the DNA TGCGCCAGCAGCTTGGGACTAGCGGGGGACACAGATACGCAGTATTTT.

This sequence joins TRBV7-3 and TRBJ2-1; 13 bases agree with TRBD2. This CDR3 comprises 13 residues. Germline V gene lookup returns CDR1 SGHTA and CDR2 FQGTGA. The V and J ends lost 5 bases and 11 bases, in that order; junction bases with no gene match: 3. CDR3 sequence: CASSRTSGSQQFF. For the CDR3, the DNA is TGTGCCAGCAGCCGGACTAGCGGGAGCCAGCAGTTCTTC.

V and J are TRBV10-3 and TRBJ2-3; TRBD2 aligns across 9 bases. The CDR3 runs to 15 residues. The germline V gene encodes CDR1 ENHRY and CDR2 SYGVKD. Unmatched junction bases numbered 4, after V lost 6 bases and J lost 0 bases. CDR3 sequence: CAIRGAGGSTDTQYF. As DNA, the CDR3 is TGTGCCATCAGGGGAGCGGGGGGCAGCACAGATACGCAGTATTTT.

The gene calls are TRBV2 and TRBJ2-1; D is possibly TRBD1 (6 bases). Germline V CDR1 and CDR2: SNHLY, FYNNEI. V gave up 2 bases and J gave up 4 bases, with 12 bases separating them. The CDR3 runs 15 residues. The CDR3 region is CASSESAGAYNEQFF. Here the CDR3 DNA reads TGTGCCAGCAGTGAATCGGCAGGGGCTTACAATGAGCAGTTCTTC.

The chain joins TRBV6-6 to TRBJ2-7, with a weak D call TRBD2 (6 bases). The CDR3 has 14 amino acids. The germline CDR1 and CDR2 sequences are MNHNY and SVGAGI (reference sequence). Trimming left V 0 bases short and J 2 bases short, with 8 bases between. DNA for the CDR3: TGTGCCAGCAGTTACTCTAGCGGACCCTACGAGCAGTACTTC. Translated, it gives CASSYSSGPYEQYF.

The chain is built from TRBV28 and TRBJ2-7; 9 bases agree with TRBD2. CDR1 and CDR2 from the germline V gene are MDHEN and SYDVKM. Losses at the gene ends were 6 bases for V and 2 bases for J; bases not matched to a gene: 5. The CDR3 totals 14 residues. The CDR3: CASRSSGATYEQYF. The CDR3 bases are TGTGCCAGCAGATCTAGCGGGGCTACCTACGAGCAGTACTTC.

The chain uses TRBV9 and TRBJ2-3, with 9 bases matching TRBD2. The CDR3 is 18 residues long. The germline gives CDR1 SGDLS, CDR2 YYNGEE. Germline trimming cut 1 base from V and 0 bases from J; bases unmatched to any gene: 9. Here the CDR3 DNA reads TGTGCCAGCAGCGTATTTCCTAGCGGGGCAACTAGCACAGATACGCAGTATTTT. It encodes CASSVFPSGATSTDTQYF. Combining the CDR3 with reference TRBV9 and TRBJ2-3 gives the whole variable domain DSGVTQTPKHLITATGQRVTLRCSPRSGDLSVYWYQQSLDQGLQFLIQYYNGEERAKGNILERFSAQQFPDLHSELNLSSLELGDSALYFCASSVFPSGATSTDTQYFGPGTRLTVL.

The J gene is TRBJ2-7, the V gene TRBV7-2, with 9 bases aligning to TRBD2. The length of the CDR3 is 15 residues. V shed 5 bases, J shed 5 bases, and the junction held 10 bases outside the gene matches. Germline V gene lookup returns CDR1 SGHTA and CDR2 FQGNSA. CDR3: CASSPVGGRANEQYF. The CDR3, as DNA: TGTGCCAGCAGCCCAGTTGGCGGGAGGGCAAACGAGCAGTACTTC.

This chain joins TRBV6-1 and TRBJ1-2; TRBD1 aligns across 7 bases. This CDR3 is 16 amino acids long. V was pared by 0 bases and J by 5 bases, with 9 bases of the junction left unmatched. Germline CDR1 reads MNHNS; CDR2 reads SASEGT. The CDR3 sequence: CASSEADPGQKYGYTF. The CDR3 DNA reads TGTGCCAGCAGTGAAGCAGACCCGGGACAGAAATATGGCTACACCTTC.

This chain joins TRBV6-6 and TRBJ2-3, with D possibly TRBD2 on 6 matching bases. Germline CDR1 reads MNHNY; CDR2 reads SVGAGI (reference sequence). The ends were cut back, 4 bases at V and 9 bases at J, with 14 bases in the middle. CDR3 size: 13 residues. CDR3 loop: CASSLSSGDTQYF. The CDR3 coding sequence is TGTGCCAGCAGTTTATCATCGGGAGACACGCAGTATTTT.

The gene calls are TRBV7-9 and TRBJ1-2; D not resolved. Germline V CDR1 and CDR2: SEHNR, FQNEAQ (reference sequence). The V end was cut by 5 bases, the J end by 6 bases, with 10 bases between. The CDR3 length is 12 residues. In nucleotides, the CDR3 is TGTGCCAGCAGCCTCGACATGAATGGCTACACCTTC. This encodes CASSLDMNGYTF.

The chain links TRBV2 to TRBJ1-2; D is unclear. Trimming removed 8 bases at V and 2 bases at J, with 9 bases between. There are 12 residues in the CDR3. CDR1 is SNHLY and CDR2 is FYNNEI in the germline V gene. The CDR3 protein is CASEGLNYGYTF. The CDR3 nucleotides read TGTGCCAGCGAGGGCCTGAACTATGGCTACACCTTC.